These 30 T cell receptor beta chains came from one sample sequenced in a study of CD8 T cells in ankylosing spondylitis. TCRdb reprocessed the 5' RACE reads via MiXCR and lists one record per CDR3 protein. The sample has around 140,000 distinct CDR3 sequences; over 9.5% are singletons. Input material: blood, either unsorted or a sorted T cell fraction (not recorded which). These receptors were taken from a female donor with ankylosing spondylitis or in good health (not recorded which).

The sample holds many counts of this clonotype. The chain recombines TRBV3-1 with TRBJ2-5, with 11 bases matching TRBD2. J was trimmed by 1 base and V by 2 bases; bases with no gene match: 0. The CDR3 extends over 15 amino acids. Germline V gene sequence: CDR1 LGHDT, CDR2 YNNKEL (reference sequence). The CDR3 bases are TGTGCCAGCAGCCAACTAGCGGGGGGCCAAGAGACCCAGTACTTC. This codes for CASSQLAGGQETQYF.

V is TRBV6-5 and J is TRBJ2-1; D not certain. The CDR3 covers 14 residues. V lost 0 bases to trimming and J lost 5 bases, with 8 bases between them. Looked up from germline, CDR1 is MNHEY and CDR2 is SVGAGI. CDR3 sequence reads: CASSYSMTDNEQFF. DNA of the CDR3: TGTGCCAGCAGTTACTCGATGACCGACAATGAGCAGTTCTTC.

The chain is built from TRBV2 and TRBJ1-5; 12 bases are a match to TRBD1. The CDR3 is 15 residues long. After removal of 6 bases from V and 7 bases from J, the junction contained 7 bases not matched to a gene. CDR1 is SNHLY and CDR2 is FYNNEI in the germline V gene. Here the CDR3 reads CASSAGQGAGQPQHF. The DNA of the CDR3 is TGTGCCAGCAGCGCGGGACAGGGGGCCGGGCAGCCCCAGCATTTT. Combining the CDR3 with reference TRBV2 and TRBJ1-5 gives the whole variable domain EPEVTQTPSHQVTQMGQEVILRCVPISNHLYFYWYRQILGQKVEFLVSFYNNEISEKSEIFDDQFSVERPDGSNFTLKIRSTKLEDSAMYFCASSAGQGAGQPQHFGDGTRLSIL.

This clonotype showed up many times. The CDR3 protein is CSARVGLAVGTDTQYF. CDR3 DNA: TGCAGTGCTAGAGTGGGCCTAGCAGTCGGCACAGATACGCAGTATTTT. This rearrangement joins TRBV20-1 to TRBJ2-3, with D tentatively TRBD2 (5 bases). Trimming cost V 1 base and J 1 base, with 15 bases left between them. Germline CDR1 is DFQATT and CDR2 is SNEGSKA (reference sequence). The CDR3 is 16 amino acids.

This clonotype has more than one count but fewer than ten. The rearrangement uses TRBV19 and TRBJ2-7, with 7 bases matching TRBD2. Germline assignment: CDR1 LNHDA and CDR2 SQIVND (reference sequence). This CDR3 has 14 residues. V lost 4 bases, J lost 5 bases, and 8 bases stayed unmatched. This CDR3 is CASSTDAGGNEQYF. In DNA form, the CDR3 reads TGTGCCAGTAGTACGGACGCCGGGGGGAACGAGCAGTACTTC.

This clonotype was recorded many times. This rearrangement joins TRBV5-6 to TRBJ2-3; no clear D. Trimming stripped 2 bases from V and 2 bases from J, with 18 bases between. Germline CDR1 SGHDT, CDR2 YYEEEE. This CDR3 region has 17 residues. The CDR3 bases are TGTGCCAGCAGCTTTCGGGTGACTGGCATATCCACAGATACGCAGTATTTT. Its translation is CASSFRVTGISTDTQYF.

This clonotype has a count of ten or more. CDR3 nucleotides: TGTGCCACCAGCAGAGGAGGGAGTAACTATGGCTACACCTTC. Encoded protein: CATSRGGSNYGYTF. J is TRBJ1-2 and V is TRBV15, with D unresolved. This CDR3 comprises 14 residues. V was shortened by 1 base and J by 1 base, with 7 bases between the two germline ends. Germline loops: CDR1 LNHNV, CDR2 YYDKDF (reference sequence).

This clonotype was counted ten times or more. The gene calls are TRBV24-1 and TRBJ1-2, with D perhaps TRBD1 (5 bases). This CDR3 comprises 12 residues. V was trimmed by 1 base and J by 7 bases, leaving 6 bases between them. CDR1 KGHDR and CDR2 SFDVKD come from the germline V gene. The CDR3 DNA sequence: TGTGCCACCAGTGATTTAGGGGTTGGCTACACCTTC. Residues: CATSDLGVGYTF.

About this clonotype: Sequence at one end of the junction differs from germline and may be a read error. The V and J genes are TRBV5-1 and TRBJ2-5, with 9 positions matching TRBD2. The CDR3 runs to 16 residues. CDR1 and CDR2 from the germline V gene are SGHRS and YFSETQ. CDR3 loop: CTSSLVGTSPQETQYF. The CDR3 DNA follows: TGCACCAGCAGCTTGGTGGGGACTAGCCCCCAAGAGACCCAGTACTTC.

This clonotype was recorded many times. The chain is built from TRBV12-3 or TRBV12-4 and TRBJ2-7; D is unclear. The CDR3 consists of 13 residues. V was pared by 2 bases and J by 0 bases, with 5 bases between. Here the CDR3 reads CASSLRASYEQYF. CDR3 DNA sequence: TGTGCCAGCAGTTTAAGGGCCTCCTACGAGCAGTACTTC.

In its sample, this clonotype was seen many times. V gene TRBV12-3 or TRBV12-4 combines with J gene TRBJ2-6; 10 nucleotides align to TRBD1. The CDR3 totals 16 residues. V dropped 5 bases and J dropped 4; count of bases not matched to a gene: 5. Here the CDR3 reads CASSATGGFGANVLTF. Written as DNA, the CDR3 is TGTGCCAGCAGTGCGACAGGGGGCTTCGGGGCCAACGTCCTGACTTTC.

This clonotype was observed many times. The chain has TRBV19 and TRBJ2-7, with a weak D call TRBD2 (6 bases). V was trimmed by 4 bases and J by 6 bases, leaving 19 bases between them. The CDR3 covers 15 residues. The germline gives CDR1 LNHDA, CDR2 SQIVND (reference sequence). CDR3 amino acids: CASSTSGDSGVEQYF. The CDR3 nucleotides are TGTGCCAGTAGTACCTCTGGGGACTCCGGGGTCGAGCAGTACTTC.

This clonotype was counted ten times or more. The genes are TRBV20-1 and TRBJ2-7, with 10 positions matching TRBD1. The J segment lost 4 bases and the V segment lost 5 bases, leaving 14 bases of the junction unmatched. The CDR3 spans 16 residues. The V gene's germline CDR1 is DFQATT and CDR2 SNEGSKA (reference sequence). The CDR3 loop reads CSALPGQGIYGYEQYF. The CDR3 DNA sequence: TGCAGTGCTCTACCGGGACAGGGGATCTATGGGTACGAGCAGTACTTC.

This clonotype was counted at least ten times. The rearrangement uses TRBV6-5 and TRBJ2-2, with 7 bases aligning to TRBD2. The J segment lost 0 bases and the V segment lost 0 bases, leaving 1 base of the junction unmatched. CDR1 and CDR2 (germline): MNHEY, SVGAGI. The CDR3 consists of 16 residues. The CDR3 loop reads CASSYSGGANTGELFF. The CDR3 bases are TGTGCCAGCAGTTACTCGGGGGGGGCGAACACCGGGGAGCTGTTTTTT.

This chain joins TRBV5-5 and TRBJ2-2; D gene uncertain. CDR1 SGHKS and CDR2 YYEKEE come from the germline V gene (reference sequence). The CDR3 has 14 residues. V gave up 5 bases and J gave up 4 bases, with 12 bases separating them. CDR3: CASRMGMGTGELFF. The CDR3 nucleotides read TGTGCCAGCAGAATGGGTATGGGCACCGGGGAGCTGTTTTTT.

This clonotype came up many times. The chain uses TRBV12-3 or TRBV12-4 and TRBJ1-5; 8 nucleotides agree with TRBD1. V shed 9 bases, J shed 7 bases, and the junction held 8 bases outside the gene matches. The CDR3 runs to 13 residues. The CDR3 sequence: CASQGAGGQPQHF. CDR3 sequence (DNA): TGTGCCAGTCAGGGGGCTGGAGGGCAGCCCCAGCATTTT.

This clonotype was seen at least ten times. This chain links TRBV7-2 with TRBJ2-3; TRBD1 matches 8 bases. In germline, CDR1 is SGHTA, CDR2 FQGNSA. This CDR3 has 15 amino acids. V trimming: 5 bases; J trimming: 4 bases; junction bases outside the gene matches: 8. The CDR3 is CASSNYRGFPDTQYF. CDR3 DNA: TGTGCCAGCAGCAATTACAGGGGGTTCCCAGATACGCAGTATTTT.

This clonotype was seen at least ten times. V gene TRBV12-3 or TRBV12-4 combines with J gene TRBJ2-1; TRBD2 matches 7 bases. The CDR3 length is 12 residues. After removal of 2 bases from V and 12 bases from J, the junction contained 4 bases not matched to a gene. For the CDR3, the DNA is TGTGCCAGCAGTTTATTTGGGGGGGGGCAGTTCTTC. Translating it yields CASSLFGGGQFF.

In its sample, this clonotype was seen a few times. A read error may be the cause here, since a much bigger clone is one base away. The chain has TRBV5-5 and TRBJ1-2, with 9 bases aligning to TRBD1. This CDR3 contains 16 residues. Germline CDR1 reads SGHKS; CDR2 reads YYEKEE (reference sequence). CDR3 residues: CASSPQTGGGRYGDTF. The CDR3 coding sequence is TGTGCCAGCAGCCCGCAAACAGGGGGCGGGCGCTATGGCGACACCTTC.

This chain uses TRBV7-9 with TRBJ2-1; D is perhaps TRBD1 or TRBD2 (5 bases each). The CDR3 extends over 15 amino acids. V lost 4 bases and J 8 bases, leaving 18 bases between the germline ends. Germline CDR1 is SEHNR and CDR2 is FQNEAQ (reference sequence). The CDR3 spells CASSSSGPSFDEQFF. The CDR3 nucleotides are TGTGCCAGCAGCTCATCGGGACCAAGCTTTGATGAGCAGTTCTTC.

This clonotype has at least ten counts. This rearrangement joins TRBV14 to TRBJ2-1; D might be TRBD2 (5 bases). CDR3 length: 15 amino acids. Per the germline V gene, CDR1 is SGHDN and CDR2 is FVKESK. V shed 3 bases and J shed 3 bases, with 12 bases lying between them. In nucleotides, the CDR3 is TGTGCCAGCAGCCAGTCTAGCCCCCTCTACAATGAGCAGTTCTTC. Protein sequence: CASSQSSPLYNEQFF.

Many counts were recorded for this clonotype. This chain links TRBV11-2 with TRBJ2-4; a weak D match, TRBD2 (5 bases). Between the trimmed V and J ends, which lost 0 bases and 7 bases, there was a span of 13 bases. Germline lookup yields CDR1 SGHAT and CDR2 FQNNGV. The CDR3 is 15 amino acids. The CDR3 is CASSLDRVRGNIQYF. The CDR3 nucleotides read TGTGCCAGCAGCTTAGATCGAGTCCGAGGGAACATTCAGTACTTC. The full variable domain, completed using reference TRBV11-2 and TRBJ2-4, is EAGVAQSPRYKIIEKRQSVAFWCNPISGHATLYWYQQILGQGPKLLIQFQNNGVVDDSQLPKDRFSAERLKGVDSTLKIQPAKLEDSAVYLCASSLDRVRGNIQYFGAGTRLSVL.

This sequence joins TRBV6-2 or TRBV6-3 and TRBJ1-5; tentatively, D is TRBD2 (5 bases). The J call may be wrong; the DNA end is better matched by TRBJ2-3. Germline CDR1 MNHEY, CDR2 SVGEGT. This CDR3 spans 14 amino acids. This CDR3 reads CASSLSGSNQPQYF. Written as DNA, the CDR3 is TGTGCCAGCAGCCTGTCGGGGTCCAATCAGCCCCAGTATTTT.

This clonotype was detected many times. The chain joins TRBV6-6 to TRBJ2-7; TRBD1 might be the D (6 bases). The CDR3 consists of 13 residues. Trimming cost V 5 bases and J 2 bases, with 10 bases left between them. The germline V gene has CDR1 MNHNY and CDR2 SVGAGI (reference sequence). CDR3 DNA: TGTGCCAGCAGTCTTACAGGGCCCTACGAGCAGTACTTC. Translating it yields CASSLTGPYEQYF.

As concerns this clonotype: This may stem from a read error, because a much larger clone lies one nucleotide away. The chain couples TRBV19 to TRBJ1-5; D remains unclear. There are 15 residues in the CDR3. From germline, CDR1 is LNHDA and CDR2 SQIVND (reference sequence). The CDR3 spells CASSIAVEMWQPEHF. The CDR3 bases are TGTGCCAGTAGTATAGCTGTGGAAATGTGGCAGCCCGAGCATTTT.

This clonotype appeared many times. The chain couples TRBV29-1 to TRBJ1-5; D call uncertain. The CDR3 covers 9 residues. Trimming stripped 7 bases from V and 7 bases from J, with 5 bases between. Germline V gene lookup returns CDR1 SQVTM and CDR2 ANQGSEA. CDR3 sequence: CSAGQPQHF. In DNA, the CDR3 is TGCAGCGCCGGGCAGCCCCAGCATTTT.

This clonotype was seen many times. This chain joins TRBV4-2 and TRBJ2-1, with D perhaps TRBD2 (6 bases). V was pared by 0 bases and J by 8 bases, with 23 bases between. The CDR3 consists of 18 residues. Germline V gene data show CDR1 as LGHNA and CDR2 as YNFKEQ. The CDR3 region has the DNA TGTGCCAGCAGCCAAGATGGAGGGAGAAATGAGTTGGAGGATGAGCAGTTCTTC. Its translation is CASSQDGGRNELEDEQFF.

With regard to this clonotype: A much bigger clone sits one base away, suggesting this may be a read error. The gene calls are TRBV12-3 or TRBV12-4 and TRBJ1-2; TRBD1 matches 11 bases. This CDR3 is built from 17 residues. The junction had 13 bases not matched to a gene; V was cut back by 6 bases and J by 4 bases. CDR3 nucleotides: TGTGCCAGCAGCTGCTTGGGGGGACAGGGGGTTGTCTATGGCTACACCTTC. It yields the protein CASSCLGGQGVVYGYTF.

V and J are TRBV12-3 or TRBV12-4 and TRBJ1-2; 7 positions agree with TRBD1. The CDR3 spans 14 residues. The junction had 7 bases not matched to a gene; V was cut back by 7 bases and J by 2 bases. This CDR3 reads CASTPTGSNYGYTF. The DNA of the CDR3 is TGTGCCAGCACCCCGACAGGGTCCAACTATGGCTACACCTTC.

This clonotype has ten or more counts. The chain carries TRBV24-1 and TRBJ1-2; D unclear. CDR1 and CDR2 from the germline V gene are KGHDR and SFDVKD. V was pared by 4 bases and J by 3 bases, with 8 bases between. The CDR3 is 13 amino acids. CDR3 region: CATSEPGHYGYTF. CDR3 in DNA: TGTGCCACCAGTGAGCCAGGCCACTATGGCTACACCTTC.